A selection of T cell receptor beta chains follows, all from one sample in a study of blood T cells in healthy people across ages. TCRdb analysed the 5' RACE reads with MiXCR anew, one entry per CDR3 protein. This table has fewer than 2,000,000 distinct CDR3 sequences, about 35% appearing once. Sequencing was done on a sample of blood. These receptors came from a woman aged 25 to 39 in good health. CDR3s include the opening cysteine and the closing phenylalanine or tryptophan. The D gene is left open where the match is weak. Size is stated for part of the rows, as once, few or many counts, or as a class when the clone is expanded.

>TRBD1|many|TRBJ2-4|TRBV20-1
TGCAGTGCTGGGACAGGGACTAAAAACATTCAGTACTTC
CSAGTGTKNIQYF
>-|few|TRBJ2-2|TRBV7-3
TGTGCCAGCAGCTTAAATTCGGACAACACCGGGGAGCTGTTTTTT
CASSLNSDNTGELFF
>-|-|TRBJ2-2|TRBV28
TGTGCCAGCAGTTTATGGCCCAGCGCGAACACCGGGGAGCGGTTTTTT
CASSLWPSANTGERFF
>TRBD2|-|TRBJ2-1|TRBV6-1
TGTGCCAGCGGGGCATATAGCGGGAGCTCCTACGAGCAGTTCTTC
CASGAYSGSSYEQFF
>TRBD1|-|TRBJ1-1|TRBV5-1
TGCGCCAGCAGCTCTTTTACAGGGGGTTTCTCACTCACTGAAGCTTTCTTT
CASSSFTGGFSLTEAFF
>-|-|TRBJ1-4|TRBV6-2/TRBV6-3
TGTGCCGGCAGTTTCTCAGAGGCCACTAATGAAAAACTGTTTTTT
CAGSFSEATNEKLFF
>-|few|TRBJ2-3|TRBV12-3/TRBV12-4
TGTGCCAGCAGTTTTCTTGGGGTTGGGGATACGCAGTATTTT
CASSFLGVGDTQYF
>-|-|TRBJ2-1|TRBV20-1
TGCAGTGCTAGTGGCCTAGCGGAGCAGTTCTTC
CSASGLAEQFF
>-|few|TRBJ2-5|TRBV3-1
TGTGCCAGCAGCCTCTCGGAGCCCCACACCCAGTATTTC
CASSLSEPHTQYF
>TRBD2|-|TRBJ2-7|TRBV12-3/TRBV12-4
TGTGCCAGCAGATCAAACCGGGAGGGCCGACGCGAGCAGTACTTC
CASRSNREGRREQYF
>-|few|TRBJ1-1|TRBV13
TGTGCCAGCAGCGCGGGCCCCTGGCCTGAAGCTTTCTTT
CASSAGPWPEAFF
>-|-|TRBJ1-5|TRBV30
TGTGCCTGGAGGGTTGGCAGAAATCAGCCCCAGCATTTT
CAWRVGRNQPQHF
>TRBD2|few|TRBJ2-1|TRBV9
TGTGCCAGCAGCGGCCGGGGGGGGCCGCATGAGCAGTTCTTC
CASSGRGGPHEQFF
>-|once|TRBJ2-7|TRBV3-1
TGTGCCAGCAGCCACGGGACTTCCTCTGCCAATGAGCAGTACTTC
CASSHGTSSANEQYF
>-|few|TRBJ1-6|TRBV5-8
TGTGCCAGCAGCTTGGCGGCAGGCAACTATAATTCACCCCTCCACTTT
CASSLAAGNYNSPLHF
>-|-|TRBJ1-2|TRBV10-3
TGTGCCATCAGCCCCTTACCAGGCGATAGGGGCTACACCTTC
CAISPLPGDRGYTF
>-|few|TRBJ1-1|TRBV29-1
TGCAGCGTTGTCTCGGTCGGTGAAGCTTTCTTT
CSVVSVGEAFF
>TRBD2|few|TRBJ2-3|TRBV20-1
TGCAGTGCTAGAGATAACCGGGAGGGGGATACGCAGTATTTT
CSARDNREGDTQYF
>-|-|TRBJ2-1|TRBV20-1
TGCAGTGCGACTCACTACCTCTCGGCCAATGAGCAGTTCTTC
CSATHYLSANEQFF
>TRBD2|-|TRBJ2-5|TRBV4-1
TGCGCCAGCAGCCTGAGACTAGCGGGGGACCCCCCGAGGGAGACCCAGTACTTC
CASSLRLAGDPPRETQYF
>TRBD1|-|TRBJ1-1|TRBV4-2
TGTGCCAGCAGCCTTCACTCCGGGACAGGGGCGACGAACACTGAAGCTTTCTTT
CASSLHSGTGATNTEAFF
>-|-|TRBJ2-3|TRBV28
TGTGCCAGCAATCCGACAGGCCCTTTCACAGATACGCAGTATTTT
CASNPTGPFTDTQYF
>-|-|TRBJ1-5|TRBV20-1
TGCAGTGCCATCGCCCTCAGGGAGGATAGCAATCAGCCCCAGCATTTT
CSAIALREDSNQPQHF
>TRBD2|-|TRBJ2-3|TRBV27
TGTGCCAGCTCCCAGGTCGGGGGGTCCTCCACAGATACGCAGTATTTT
CASSQVGGSSTDTQYF
>TRBD1|many|TRBJ2-5|TRBV29-1
TGCAGCGCTGGACAGGGATCAGAGACCCAGTACTTC
CSAGQGSETQYF
>-|-|TRBJ2-1|TRBV27
TGTGCCAGCAGTCCCCCGGGACTCCACGAGTTCTTC
CASSPPGLHEFF
>TRBD2|many|TRBJ2-7|TRBV20-1
TGCAGTGCAGCCCAGCCGGGAGGAATTACTGGATCCTACGAGCAGTACTTC
CSAAQPGGITGSYEQYF
>-|-|TRBJ2-2|TRBV5-1
TGCGCCAGCAGCTCGGAGACAGGAGTGAACACCGGGGAGCTGTTTTTT
CASSSETGVNTGELFF
>-|few|TRBJ2-7|TRBV7-2
TGTGCCAGCAGCTTAGACGTGAAAAAAGCAGTCTACGAGCAGTACTTC
CASSLDVKKAVYEQYF
>-|-|TRBJ2-7|TRBV7-7
TGTGCCAGCAGCTTAGGCGACAGGTGGCAAGACACCCAGTACTTC
CASSLGDRWQDTQYF
>-|-|TRBJ2-3|TRBV2
TGTGCCAGCAGTGAGGGGCGGGATCGCACAGATACGCAGTATTTT
CASSEGRDRTDTQYF
>-|-|TRBJ2-3|TRBV10-1
TGCGCCAGCAGTGAAAACGGGACCATACTGGATACGCAGTATTTT
CASSENGTILDTQYF
>TRBD2|-|TRBJ2-7|TRBV3-1
TGTGCCAGCAGCCCGACTAGCGGGAGCCCCTACGAGCAGTACTTC
CASSPTSGSPYEQYF
>TRBD2|-|TRBJ2-3|TRBV10-3
TGTGCCATCCAGGAGACGGGGGGACTCACAGATACGCAGTATTTT
CAIQETGGLTDTQYF
>-|many|TRBJ2-3|TRBV5-1
TGCGCCAGCAGCCCTCCCGGGGGAGGTACGCAGTATTTT
CASSPPGGGTQYF
>-|few|TRBJ2-1|TRBV3-1
TGTGCCAGCAGCCAAGATCTAGGCCAGGGGCCTCCAAACTACAATGAGCAGTTCTTC
CASSQDLGQGPPNYNEQFF
>TRBD2|-|TRBJ2-7|TRBV30
TGTGCCTACGAAAATAGCGGGAGCTCCTACGAGCAGTACTTC
CAYENSGSSYEQYF
>-|-|TRBJ1-2|TRBV7-2
TGTGCCAGCAGCTCTTCGGGGGCCCCTATCATTAACTATGGCTACACCTTC
CASSSSGAPIINYGYTF
>-|few|TRBJ2-7|TRBV6-5
TGTGCCAGCAGTTACGCCCAGGTGGGGAGTGGATACGAGCAGTACTTC
CASSYAQVGSGYEQYF
>-|-|TRBJ1-1|TRBV6-1
TGTGCCAGCAGCGGTTCCCGTGGCCGGATTGAAGCTTTCTTT
CASSGSRGRIEAFF
>-|-|TRBJ1-2|TRBV7-8
TGTGCCAGCAGCCTCCAACCGACAGGAGGCTACACCTTC
CASSLQPTGGYTF
>-|few|TRBJ1-2|TRBV5-1
TGCGCCAGCAGCCCATTGGACGGGGGGAATGGCTACACCTTC
CASSPLDGGNGYTF
>-|-|TRBJ1-2|TRBV7-9
TGTGCCAGCAGCTCTTGGGATCTCGGCGGCTACACCTTC
CASSSWDLGGYTF
>-|-|TRBJ2-7|TRBV28
TGTGCCAGCAGTTTGACTAACCCCTACGAGCAGTACTTC
CASSLTNPYEQYF
>-|few|TRBJ2-1|TRBV21-1
TGTGCCAGCAGCAAAGGGACAGGGAGGCACTGTTATGAGCAGTTCTTC
CASSKGTGRHCYEQFF
>-|few|TRBJ2-1|TRBV4-1
TGCGCCAGCAGCCAAGATATGAATGAGCAGTTCTTC
CASSQDMNEQFF
>TRBD1|few|TRBJ2-7|TRBV20-1
TGCAGTGCGGGACAGGGTTCCATCGAGCAGTACTTC
CSAGQGSIEQYF
>-|-|TRBJ2-2|TRBV6-5
TGTGCCAGCAGTTACGTGGGATCGGACACCGGGGAGCTGTTTTTT
CASSYVGSDTGELFF
>-|-|TRBJ2-7|TRBV6-1
TGTGCCAGCAGTGACCCAGGGGGGCCTGGAACCTACGAGCAGTACTTC
CASSDPGGPGTYEQYF
>TRBD1|-|TRBJ1-2|TRBV30
TGTGCCTGGAGTTTAGACAGGGAGGACAACTATGGCTACACCTTC
CAWSLDREDNYGYTF
>TRBD1|-|TRBJ2-7|TRBV7-9
TGTGCCAGCAGCTCCGCCGGGACAGGGGCCGAATACGAGCAGTACTTC
CASSSAGTGAEYEQYF
>-|few|TRBJ2-7|TRBV30
TGTGCCTCCACGTTTCACGGCTACGAGCAGTACTTC
CASTFHGYEQYF
>-|few|TRBJ2-3|TRBV20-1
TGCAGTGCTAGTTTCCCCGGGACAGATACGCAGTATTTT
CSASFPGTDTQYF